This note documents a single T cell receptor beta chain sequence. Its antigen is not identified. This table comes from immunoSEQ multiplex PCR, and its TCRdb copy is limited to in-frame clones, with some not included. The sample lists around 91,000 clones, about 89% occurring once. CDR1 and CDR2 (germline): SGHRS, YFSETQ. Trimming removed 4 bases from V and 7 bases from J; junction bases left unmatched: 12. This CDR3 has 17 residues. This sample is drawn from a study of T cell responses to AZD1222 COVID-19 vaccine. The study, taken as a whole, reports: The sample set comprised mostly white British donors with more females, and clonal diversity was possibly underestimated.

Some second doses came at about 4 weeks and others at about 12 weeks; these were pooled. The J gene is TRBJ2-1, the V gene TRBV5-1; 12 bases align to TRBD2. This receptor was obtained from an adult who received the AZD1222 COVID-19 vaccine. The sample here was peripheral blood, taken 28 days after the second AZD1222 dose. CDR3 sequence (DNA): TGCGCCAGCAGCCCTCTCCGCGGACTAGCGGGACCAAATGAGCAGTTCTTC. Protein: CASSPLRGLAGPNEQFF. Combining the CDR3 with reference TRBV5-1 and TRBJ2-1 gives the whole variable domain KAGVTQTPRYLIKTRGQQVTLSCSPISGHRSVSWYQQTPGQGLQFLFEYFSETQRNKGNFPGRFSGRQFSNSRSEMNVSTLELGDSALYLCASSPLRGLAGPNEQFFGPGTRLTVL.